A selection of T cell receptor beta chains follows, all from one sample in a study of T cells after yellow fever vaccination. A single record per CDR3 protein comes from TCRdb applying MiXCR to the 5' RACE reads. The table records approximately 450,000 distinct CDR3 sequences, 15% to 20% of them present only once. The sequencing used PBMCs, collected before the yellow fever booster vaccination. The receptors were gathered from a man aged 18 to 29 who received the YFV17D yellow fever vaccine. The CDR3 runs from the conserved cysteine through the conserved F or W. The order of the fields is D gene, V gene, J gene, clone size, CDR3 DNA, CDR3 protein. D genes are given only for firm matches. Only part of the rows carry a size: once, few, many, or a class if the clone is expanded.

D gene: NA
V gene: TRBV12-3/TRBV12-4
J gene: TRBJ2-1
clone size: few
CDR3 DNA: TGTGCCAGCAGTTTTTCTCATAACGACAATGAGCAGTTCTTC
CDR3 protein: CASSFSHNDNEQFF

D gene: TRBD2
V gene: TRBV28
J gene: TRBJ2-1
clone size: NA
CDR3 DNA: TGTGCCAGCCGCCCCGGGGGGACTGAGCAGTTCTTC
CDR3 protein: CASRPGGTEQFF

D gene: NA
V gene: TRBV6-5
J gene: TRBJ2-6
clone size: many
CDR3 DNA: TGTGCCAGCAGTTATCCTGGGGCCAACGTCCTGACTTTC
CDR3 protein: CASSYPGANVLTF

D gene: TRBD1
V gene: TRBV15
J gene: TRBJ1-2
clone size: NA
CDR3 DNA: TGTGCCACCAGCAGCACCGGGACAGCCAACTATGGCTACACCTTC
CDR3 protein: CATSSTGTANYGYTF

D gene: NA
V gene: TRBV5-1
J gene: TRBJ2-6
clone size: few
CDR3 DNA: TGCGCCAGCAGCTTCACAGCATCTCCTTCTGGGGCCAACGTCCTGACTTTC
CDR3 protein: CASSFTASPSGANVLTF

D gene: NA
V gene: TRBV7-9
J gene: TRBJ1-3
clone size: NA
CDR3 DNA: TGTGCCAGCAGCCTAGGGCCGGCTGGAAACACCATATATTTT
CDR3 protein: CASSLGPAGNTIYF

D gene: NA
V gene: TRBV5-1
J gene: TRBJ2-2
clone size: many
CDR3 DNA: TGCGCCAGCAGCTTGGCTACAGTGAACACCGGGGAGCTGTTTTTT
CDR3 protein: CASSLATVNTGELFF

D gene: NA
V gene: TRBV7-9
J gene: TRBJ1-4
clone size: NA
CDR3 DNA: TGTGCCAGCAGCGGGGGGGCGGAGGAAGAAAAACTGTTTTTT
CDR3 protein: CASSGGAEEEKLFF

D gene: TRBD1
V gene: TRBV15
J gene: TRBJ2-6
clone size: NA
CDR3 DNA: TGTGCCACCAGCAGAATCAGGGGGACTGGGGCCAACGTCCTGACTTTC
CDR3 protein: CATSRIRGTGANVLTF

D gene: NA
V gene: TRBV4-1
J gene: TRBJ2-7
clone size: NA
CDR3 DNA: TGCGCCAGCAGCCAGGGGCCTACAGGGACCTACGAGCAGTACTTC
CDR3 protein: CASSQGPTGTYEQYF

D gene: NA
V gene: TRBV6-5
J gene: TRBJ1-1
clone size: few
CDR3 DNA: TGTGCCAGCAGTTACCTCGGGGAGGCGGCTTTCTTT
CDR3 protein: CASSYLGEAAFF

D gene: TRBD2
V gene: TRBV7-2
J gene: TRBJ2-1
clone size: NA
CDR3 DNA: TGTGCCAGCAGCCCGACTAGCGGGGGAAGGTTTGAGTACAATGAGCAGTTCTTC
CDR3 protein: CASSPTSGGRFEYNEQFF

D gene: TRBD1
V gene: TRBV20-1
J gene: TRBJ2-7
clone size: NA
CDR3 DNA: TGCAGTGCCCCGGGACAGGGCAAGTACGAGCAGTACTTC
CDR3 protein: CSAPGQGKYEQYF

D gene: NA
V gene: TRBV7-9
J gene: TRBJ2-5
clone size: few
CDR3 DNA: TGTGCCAGCAGCGACCGGCCGGGCCCTACGGCAGAGACCCAGTACTTC
CDR3 protein: CASSDRPGPTAETQYF

D gene: NA
V gene: TRBV18
J gene: TRBJ2-3
clone size: many
CDR3 DNA: TGTGCCAGCTCACCGAGCCGGAGCACAGATACGCAGTATTTT
CDR3 protein: CASSPSRSTDTQYF

D gene: TRBD1
V gene: TRBV12-3/TRBV12-4
J gene: TRBJ1-6
clone size: NA
CDR3 DNA: TGTGCCAGCAGTGGGACAGGGGTTGATTCACCCCTCCACTTT
CDR3 protein: CASSGTGVDSPLHF

D gene: NA
V gene: TRBV5-4
J gene: TRBJ1-1
clone size: NA
CDR3 DNA: TGTGCCAGCAGCCACGACAGTAACACTGAAGCTTTCTTT
CDR3 protein: CASSHDSNTEAFF

D gene: NA
V gene: TRBV5-1
J gene: TRBJ2-3
clone size: NA
CDR3 DNA: TGCGCCAGCAGCCCAGGGACCCAAACAGATACGCAGTATTTT
CDR3 protein: CASSPGTQTDTQYF

D gene: NA
V gene: TRBV5-5
J gene: TRBJ2-7
clone size: few
CDR3 DNA: TGTGCCAGCAGCTTAGGGGTCTTCGACTACGAGCAGTACTTC
CDR3 protein: CASSLGVFDYEQYF

D gene: TRBD2
V gene: TRBV5-8
J gene: TRBJ2-1
clone size: NA
CDR3 DNA: TGTGCCAGCAGCTTGGTAGGGAGGGATGAGCAGTTCTTC
CDR3 protein: CASSLVGRDEQFF

D gene: NA
V gene: TRBV12-3/TRBV12-4
J gene: TRBJ1-2
clone size: NA
CDR3 DNA: TGTGCCAGCAGTTTGGGACAAGTAACCTATGGCTACACCTTC
CDR3 protein: CASSLGQVTYGYTF

D gene: TRBD2
V gene: TRBV6-2/TRBV6-3
J gene: TRBJ2-4
clone size: NA
CDR3 DNA: TGTGCCAGCAGTTACGACCCCACCAGGACTAGCCAAAACATTCAGTACTTC
CDR3 protein: CASSYDPTRTSQNIQYF

D gene: NA
V gene: TRBV7-3
J gene: TRBJ2-2
clone size: NA
CDR3 DNA: TGTGCCAGCAGTTTTAACAGCCCCACCGGGGAGCTGTTTTTT
CDR3 protein: CASSFNSPTGELFF

D gene: NA
V gene: TRBV11-2
J gene: TRBJ2-2
clone size: few
CDR3 DNA: TGTGCCAGCAGCTTATGGGGTGGCGGGGCGTACACCGGGGAGCTGTTTTTT
CDR3 protein: CASSLWGGGAYTGELFF

D gene: TRBD1
V gene: TRBV5-4
J gene: TRBJ1-6
clone size: NA
CDR3 DNA: TGTGCCAGCTCTAATCCTTCGGACAGGCTTTCACCCCTCCACTTT
CDR3 protein: CASSNPSDRLSPLHF

D gene: NA
V gene: TRBV5-1
J gene: TRBJ2-4
clone size: NA
CDR3 DNA: TGCGCCAGCAGCTCCGGGACGGACAAAAACATTCAGTACTTC
CDR3 protein: CASSSGTDKNIQYF

D gene: NA
V gene: TRBV7-2
J gene: TRBJ2-5
clone size: few
CDR3 DNA: TGTGCCAGCAGCTTATCAAGGTGGGGGGCCCAAGAGACCCAGTACTTC
CDR3 protein: CASSLSRWGAQETQYF

D gene: NA
V gene: TRBV4-3
J gene: TRBJ1-1
clone size: NA
CDR3 DNA: TGCGCCAGCAGCCAAGAACGTACAGATGGGACTGAAGCTTTCTTT
CDR3 protein: CASSQERTDGTEAFF

D gene: NA
V gene: TRBV7-9
J gene: TRBJ2-5
clone size: many
CDR3 DNA: TGTGCCAGCAGCTTAGCCAGGGGAAGGGAGACCCAGTACTTC
CDR3 protein: CASSLARGRETQYF

D gene: NA
V gene: TRBV5-1
J gene: TRBJ2-3
clone size: NA
CDR3 DNA: TGCGCCAGCAGCTTGGGATCTAGCGTCGCCCCAGATACGCAGTATTTT
CDR3 protein: CASSLGSSVAPDTQYF

D gene: NA
V gene: TRBV29-1
J gene: TRBJ2-7
clone size: NA
CDR3 DNA: TGCAGCGTTGAAGATTACGTCTACGAGCAGTACTTC
CDR3 protein: CSVEDYVYEQYF

D gene: NA
V gene: TRBV5-1
J gene: TRBJ1-1
clone size: few
CDR3 DNA: TGCGCCAGCAGCTTCGTCTTGTCGGGCTCTGAAGCTTTCTTT
CDR3 protein: CASSFVLSGSEAFF

D gene: NA
V gene: TRBV25-1
J gene: TRBJ1-6
clone size: few
CDR3 DNA: TGTGCCAGCAGTGTCAGGGGTAGAGACTCACCCCTCCACTTT
CDR3 protein: CASSVRGRDSPLHF

D gene: NA
V gene: TRBV4-2
J gene: TRBJ1-6
clone size: NA
CDR3 DNA: TGTGCCAGCAGCCCCGGGGATTCACCCCTCCACTTT
CDR3 protein: CASSPGDSPLHF

D gene: TRBD1
V gene: TRBV6-2/TRBV6-3
J gene: TRBJ2-7
clone size: NA
CDR3 DNA: TGTGCCAGCAGTCGAAGGGAACGACAGGGGATCTACGAGCAGTACTTC
CDR3 protein: CASSRRERQGIYEQYF

D gene: TRBD2
V gene: TRBV29-1
J gene: TRBJ2-3
clone size: few
CDR3 DNA: TGCAGCGGCTTCCCGGGGGGAACGGATACGCAGTATTTT
CDR3 protein: CSGFPGGTDTQYF

D gene: TRBD1
V gene: TRBV24-1
J gene: TRBJ2-5
clone size: NA
CDR3 DNA: TGTGCCACCAGTGAGGGGGAATACAGGGGGTATGAGACCCAGTACTTC
CDR3 protein: CATSEGEYRGYETQYF

D gene: TRBD2
V gene: TRBV6-5
J gene: TRBJ2-3
clone size: few
CDR3 DNA: TGTGCCAGCAGTTACGGACTAGCGGGGGTTGTCGGCACAGATACGCAGTATTTT
CDR3 protein: CASSYGLAGVVGTDTQYF

D gene: NA
V gene: TRBV4-2
J gene: TRBJ2-5
clone size: NA
CDR3 DNA: TGTGCCAGCAGCCAAGATTTGAGTTTTGAGACCCAGTACTTC
CDR3 protein: CASSQDLSFETQYF

D gene: NA
V gene: TRBV4-3
J gene: TRBJ2-3
clone size: few
CDR3 DNA: TGCGCCAGCAGCCAAGAAACTCGGGCAGATACGCAGTATTTT
CDR3 protein: CASSQETRADTQYF

D gene: NA
V gene: TRBV3-1
J gene: TRBJ2-3
clone size: NA
CDR3 DNA: TGTGCCAGCAGCCACCGCGACATAGGCACAGATACGCAGTATTTT
CDR3 protein: CASSHRDIGTDTQYF

D gene: TRBD2
V gene: TRBV5-4
J gene: TRBJ2-5
clone size: few
CDR3 DNA: TGTGCCAGCAGCCCGGGGACTAGCGGCTATGTTCAAGAGACCCAGTACTTC
CDR3 protein: CASSPGTSGYVQETQYF

D gene: TRBD1
V gene: TRBV6-5
J gene: TRBJ1-6
clone size: NA
CDR3 DNA: TGTGCCAGCAGTTACCGGACAGGGAATTCACCCCTCCACTTT
CDR3 protein: CASSYRTGNSPLHF

D gene: NA
V gene: TRBV4-3
J gene: TRBJ1-2
clone size: few
CDR3 DNA: TGCGCCAGCAGCCGTAACCCCCTCGGAGGCTATGGCTACACCTTC
CDR3 protein: CASSRNPLGGYGYTF

D gene: TRBD2
V gene: TRBV28
J gene: TRBJ2-1
clone size: few
CDR3 DNA: TGTGCCAGCAGTTCTCCCGCGGGGGGGCGTAACAATGAGCAGTTCTTC
CDR3 protein: CASSSPAGGRNNEQFF

D gene: TRBD1
V gene: TRBV7-8
J gene: TRBJ1-1
clone size: NA
CDR3 DNA: TGTGCCAGCAGCCGTCGGACAGGGAACACTGAAGCTTTCTTT
CDR3 protein: CASSRRTGNTEAFF